This TCR beta chain was documented in a study of T cell responses to AZD1222 COVID-19 vaccine. Data came from immunoSEQ multiplex PCR; TCRdb stores just in-frame clones and leaves some out. The sample has about 70,000 clones, 84% seen once; the top ten hold 8% to 10%. This CDR3 is 15 amino acids long. Germline loops: CDR1 MDHEN, CDR2 SYDVKM. Trimming took 6 bases from V and 4 from J; bases not matched to a gene: 5. The chain uses TRBV28 and TRBJ2-5; 13 bases map to TRBD2. The receptor's source is an adult in good health. The source was peripheral blood, collected on day 0 of AZD1222 vaccination. CDR3 sequence (DNA): TGTGCCAGCAGCAAACTAGCGGGGGGGCCAGAGACCCAGTACTTC. Protein: CASSKLAGGPETQYF. Full variable domain (outside the CDR3, taken from reference TRBV28 and TRBJ2-5): DVKVTQSSRYLVKRTGEKVFLECVQDMDHENMFWYRQDPGLGLRLIYFSYDVKMKEKGDIPEGYSVSREKKERFSLILESASTNQTSMYLCASSKLAGGPETQYFGPGTRLLVL.